A selection of T cell receptor beta chains follows, all from one sample in a study of T-cell memory formation after mild COVID-19. TCRdb reanalysed the 5' RACE reads using MiXCR and keeps one entry per CDR3 protein. The sample shows fewer than 350,000 distinct CDR3 sequences, under 8.5% of them seen only once. The sample consisted of PBMCs or a T cell subset sorted from them (not recorded which). The receptors shown here come from a man aged 18 to 30 who had mild COVID-19 (a few samples of this study predate the infection). Cell type and time point are not known. Both conserved end residues are part of each CDR3. Each record gives: V gene, D gene, CDR3 length, clone size, J gene, CDR3 protein, CDR3 DNA. D genes are given only for firm matches. Clone size appears in some rows only: once, few, many, or a class for an expanded clone.

>TRBV4-1|TRBD1|15|few|TRBJ1-2
CASSQARQGADGYTF
TGCGCCAGCAGCCAAGCACGACAGGGGGCAGATGGCTACACCTTC
>TRBV28|TRBD1|18|many|TRBJ1-4
CASSHRRQGARINEKLFF
TGTGCCAGCAGTCACCGAAGACAGGGCGCACGAATTAATGAAAAACTGTTTTTT
>TRBV3-1|NA|14|few|TRBJ1-1
CASSQSQGRSEAFF
TGTGCCAGCAGCCAATCGCAGGGGCGGTCTGAAGCTTTCTTT
>TRBV7-9|NA|16|NA|TRBJ2-3
CASSFVTDSSTDTQYF
TGTGCCAGCAGCTTCGTGACAGATTCTAGCACAGATACGCAGTATTTT
>TRBV7-9|NA|12|many|TRBJ1-4
CAITTVMEKLFF
TGTGCCATCACGACGGTAATGGAAAAACTGTTTTTT
>TRBV15|NA|15|NA|TRBJ1-4
CATSRDPSTYEKLFF
TGTGCCACCAGCAGAGATCCTTCGACTTATGAAAAACTGTTTTTT
>TRBV11-2|TRBD2|17|NA|TRBJ2-7
CASSLYQRGGVGWEQYF
TGTGCCAGCAGCTTATATCAGCGGGGGGGCGTCGGATGGGAGCAGTACTTC
>TRBV30|NA|13|few|TRBJ1-2
CAWSSGKGFGYTF
TGTGCCTGGTCCTCCGGGAAGGGCTTTGGCTACACCTTC
>TRBV5-1|TRBD1|18|few|TRBJ1-6
CASSSGQGSLYFGSPLHF
TGCGCCAGCAGCTCCGGACAGGGAAGTCTCTACTTTGGTTCACCCCTCCACTTT
>TRBV6-2/TRBV6-3|NA|11|NA|TRBJ2-1
CASSQGSGQFF
TGTGCCAGCAGTCAGGGGAGTGGGCAGTTCTTC
>TRBV20-1|TRBD1|13|NA|TRBJ1-1
CSGLQGAYTEAFF
TGCAGTGGCCTACAGGGGGCTTACACTGAAGCTTTCTTT
>TRBV12-3/TRBV12-4|NA|14|many|TRBJ2-7
CASSRSGEIYEQYF
TGTGCCAGCAGTAGGAGTGGGGAAATCTACGAGCAGTACTTC
>TRBV7-2|NA|14|NA|TRBJ2-2
CASSSPTERGELFF
TGTGCCAGCAGCTCCCCGACGGAGCGTGGGGAGCTGTTTTTT
>TRBV5-6|NA|16|few|TRBJ2-7
CASSLVLRDTSYEQYF
TGTGCCAGCAGCTTGGTTCTACGGGACACCAGTTACGAGCAGTACTTC
>TRBV4-2|TRBD2|16|many|TRBJ2-2
CASSRKLAGATGELFF
TGTGCCAGCAGCCGTAAACTAGCGGGGGCCACCGGGGAGCTGTTTTTT
>TRBV7-2|NA|13|few|TRBJ2-7
CASSHPITYEQYF
TGTGCCAGCAGCCATCCTATAACCTACGAGCAGTACTTC
>TRBV12-3/TRBV12-4|NA|11|many|TRBJ2-3
CASSFGDTQYF
TGTGCCAGCAGTTTTGGTGATACGCAGTATTTT
>TRBV4-1|NA|16|few|TRBJ1-2
CASSPQSQKLIYGYTF
TGCGCCAGCAGCCCACAAAGCCAGAAGCTCATCTATGGCTACACCTTC
>TRBV7-2|NA|14|NA|TRBJ2-7
CASRKRGGRYEQYF
TGTGCCAGCAGAAAACGGGGCGGGCGCTACGAGCAGTACTTC
>TRBV6-4|TRBD2|17|NA|TRBJ2-4
CASSDALGGTSPFIQYF
TGTGCCAGCAGTGACGCCTTGGGGGGGACGTCTCCCTTTATTCAGTACTTC
>TRBV12-3/TRBV12-4|NA|15|NA|TRBJ1-3
CASSGDGSSGNTIYF
TGTGCCAGCAGTGGGGATGGATCCTCTGGAAACACCATATATTTT
>TRBV5-1|NA|14|NA|TRBJ2-2
CASSFGVNTGELFF
TGCGCCAGCAGCTTTGGGGTGAATACCGGGGAGCTGTTTTTT
>TRBV5-4|TRBD2|16|NA|TRBJ2-3
CASSQKLAGGMDTQYF
TGTGCCAGCAGCCAGAAACTAGCGGGGGGGATGGATACGCAGTATTTT
>TRBV18|NA|15|NA|TRBJ1-2
CASSPDVPSNYGYTF
TGTGCCAGCTCACCAGATGTGCCGTCCAACTATGGCTACACCTTC
>TRBV4-1|NA|18|NA|TRBJ2-3
CASSQGLFGSTRTDTQYF
TGCGCCAGCAGCCAAGGGCTGTTCGGGAGTACCCGCACAGATACGCAGTATTTT
>TRBV24-1|TRBD2|13|many|TRBJ2-3
CATSRAGGDTQYF
TGTGCCACAAGTCGAGCGGGGGGAGATACGCAGTATTTT
>TRBV7-2|NA|14|few|TRBJ1-3
CASSWGVSGNTIYF
TGTGCCAGCAGCTGGGGGGTCTCTGGAAACACCATATATTTT
>TRBV7-2|TRBD1|14|NA|TRBJ1-1
CASSRKTGRLEAFF
TGTGCCAGCAGCCGAAAGACAGGGAGGTTAGAAGCTTTCTTT
>TRBV12-3/TRBV12-4|NA|15|few|TRBJ1-2
CATGLRNSPYYGYTF
TGTGCCACGGGACTCCGGAACTCCCCCTACTATGGCTACACCTTC
>TRBV7-9|TRBD2|14|NA|TRBJ2-1
CASSLFGTSNEQFF
TGTGCCAGCAGCTTGTTCGGGACTAGCAATGAGCAGTTCTTC
>TRBV9|NA|15|NA|TRBJ2-5
CASSVKEGTGETQYF
TGTGCCAGCAGCGTAAAGGAGGGTACCGGAGAGACCCAGTACTTC
>TRBV12-5|NA|14|few|TRBJ2-1
CASADFPTYNEQFF
TGTGCTAGTGCCGACTTTCCTACCTACAATGAGCAGTTCTTC
>TRBV11-2|TRBD2|17|NA|TRBJ2-7
CASSLADEGLAGYEQYF
TGTGCCAGCAGCTTAGCGGATGAGGGACTAGCCGGTTACGAGCAGTACTTC
>TRBV9|TRBD1|14|once|TRBJ2-1
CASSVGQGTSEQFF
TGTGCCAGCAGCGTAGGACAGGGTACAAGTGAGCAGTTCTTC
>TRBV6-1|TRBD2|15|many|TRBJ2-5
CASSESAGGQETQYF
TGTGCCAGCAGTGAATCCGCGGGGGGCCAAGAGACCCAGTACTTC
>TRBV6-5|NA|13|NA|TRBJ2-7
CASRAAAGSEQYF
TGTGCCAGCAGGGCTGCGGCGGGGAGCGAGCAGTACTTC
>TRBV20-1|NA|13|NA|TRBJ1-5
CSALDSNNQPQHF
TGCAGTGCTCTGGACAGTAACAATCAGCCCCAGCATTTT
>TRBV14|NA|13|NA|TRBJ1-2
CASSAGLGFDYTF
TGTGCCAGCAGCGCGGGTTTGGGTTTTGACTACACCTTC
>TRBV7-6|TRBD1|15|NA|TRBJ2-5
CASSSHRDREETQYF
TGTGCCAGCAGCTCACATCGGGACAGGGAAGAGACCCAGTACTTC
>TRBV27|TRBD1|15|NA|TRBJ1-6
CASSYRQGHNSPLHF
TGTGCCAGCAGTTACAGACAGGGACATAATTCACCCCTCCACTTT
>TRBV24-1|TRBD1|15|NA|TRBJ2-2
CATSGTGGAVGELFF
TGTGCCACGAGTGGGACAGGGGGCGCGGTCGGGGAGCTGTTTTTT
>TRBV12-3/TRBV12-4|NA|14|many|TRBJ2-1
CASTTSQGVGEQFF
TGTGCCAGCACAACATCACAGGGAGTCGGTGAGCAGTTCTTC
>TRBV20-1|NA|12|few|TRBJ2-7
CSAGTPSYEQYF
TGCAGTGCCGGGACTCCAAGCTACGAGCAGTACTTC
>TRBV20-1|NA|14|few|TRBJ2-2
CSARDPGNTGELFF
TGCAGTGCTAGAGACCCGGGGAACACCGGGGAGCTGTTTTTT
>TRBV6-5|NA|14|NA|TRBJ1-1
CASRVYRSDTEAFF
TGTGCCAGCAGGGTCTACAGGAGCGACACTGAAGCTTTCTTT
>TRBV5-1|TRBD1|13|few|TRBJ1-1
CASRPGQGWGAFF
TGCGCCAGCAGACCGGGACAGGGATGGGGGGCTTTCTTT
>TRBV7-2|NA|13|many|TRBJ2-5
CASSLTRRETQYF
TGTGCCAGCAGCCTGACACGGAGAGAGACCCAGTACTTC
>TRBV7-9|NA|11|NA|TRBJ2-1
CASRSRGEQFF
TGTGCCAGCAGAAGTAGGGGTGAGCAGTTCTTC
>TRBV2|NA|12|NA|TRBJ2-7
CASRGSGYEQYF
TGTGCCAGCAGGGGGAGCGGCTACGAGCAGTACTTC
>TRBV11-2|NA|14|few|TRBJ2-3
CASSSDRWADTQYF
TGTGCCAGCAGCTCCGACAGGTGGGCAGATACGCAGTATTTT